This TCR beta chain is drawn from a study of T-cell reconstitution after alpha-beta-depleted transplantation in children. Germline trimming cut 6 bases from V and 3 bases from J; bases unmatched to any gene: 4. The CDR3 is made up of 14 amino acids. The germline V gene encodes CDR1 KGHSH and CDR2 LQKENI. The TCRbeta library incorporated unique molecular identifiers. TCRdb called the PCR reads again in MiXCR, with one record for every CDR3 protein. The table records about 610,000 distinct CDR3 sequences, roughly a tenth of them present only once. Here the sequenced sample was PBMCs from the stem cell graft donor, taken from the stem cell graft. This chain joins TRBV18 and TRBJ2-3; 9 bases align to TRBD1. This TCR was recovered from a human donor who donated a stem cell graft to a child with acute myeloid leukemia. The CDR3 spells CASSRGTGTDTQYF. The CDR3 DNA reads TGTGCCAGCTCCCGAGGGACAGGGACAGATACGCAGTATTTT.